The clone carrying this TCR beta chain was observed a few times. The CDR3 has 15 residues. The V and J ends lost 5 bases and 0 bases, in that order; junction bases with no gene match: 7. Germline V gene data show CDR1 as SGHVS and CDR2 as FNYEAQ. The data are from a study of esophageal squamous cell carcinoma under preoperative chemotherapy. Time point reported: before preoperative PTX-NDP chemotherapy. TCRdb independently ran MiXCR on the PCR reads; one entry per CDR3 protein. The table has tens of thousands of distinct CDR3 sequences, roughly half seen once; the top ten hold about 12%. The sample here was taken from a patient given preoperative chemotherapy. The chain recombines TRBV7-6 with TRBJ2-7, with 7 positions matching TRBD1. The sequence came from a human donor with esophageal squamous cell carcinoma. The donor label of this sample is uncertain. CDR3 in amino acids: CASSPTGSSSYEQYF. Here the CDR3 DNA reads TGTGCCAGCAGCCCGACAGGGTCCAGCTCCTACGAGCAGTACTTC.